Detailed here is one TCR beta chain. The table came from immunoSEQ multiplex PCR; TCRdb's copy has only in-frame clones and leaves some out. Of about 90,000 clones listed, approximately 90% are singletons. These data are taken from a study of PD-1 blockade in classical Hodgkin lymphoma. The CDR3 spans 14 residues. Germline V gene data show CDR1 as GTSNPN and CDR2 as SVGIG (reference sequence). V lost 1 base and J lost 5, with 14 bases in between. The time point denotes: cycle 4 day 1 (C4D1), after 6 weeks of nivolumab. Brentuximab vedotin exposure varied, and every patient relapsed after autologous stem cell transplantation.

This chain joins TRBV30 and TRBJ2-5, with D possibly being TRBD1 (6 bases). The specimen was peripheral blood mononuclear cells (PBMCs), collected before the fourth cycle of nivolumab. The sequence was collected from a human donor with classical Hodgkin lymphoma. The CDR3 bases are TGTGCCTGGAGTGAGGGTGTGGGGGCCGAGACCCAGTACTTC. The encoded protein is CAWSEGVGAETQYF.